This T cell receptor beta chain was profiled in a study of shared clonotypes between healthy human individuals. Assay used: immunoSEQ multiplex PCR; TCRdb lists only in-frame clones, some missing. The profile covers over 2 million clones, with roughly 95% appearing a single time and 0.9% to 1.4% taken by the ten largest. Terminally differentiated effector memory CD45RA+ cells were excluded from the naive CD8 cells, which were CD45RO-negative and positively selected for CCR7. The CDR3 extends over 17 amino acids. V was cut by 0 bases and J by 0 bases, with 11 bases left in between. Germline values: CDR1 SGHTA, CDR2 FQGTGA.

Sequencing used naive CD8+ T cells sorted from blood. V is TRBV7-3 and J is TRBJ2-2; the D is unclear. The TCR originated in a man aged 18 to 35 in good health. CDR3 nucleotides: TGTGCCAGCAGCTTAACCCTGTACACTGCGAACACCGGGGAGCTGTTTTTT. This encodes CASSLTLYTANTGELFF.